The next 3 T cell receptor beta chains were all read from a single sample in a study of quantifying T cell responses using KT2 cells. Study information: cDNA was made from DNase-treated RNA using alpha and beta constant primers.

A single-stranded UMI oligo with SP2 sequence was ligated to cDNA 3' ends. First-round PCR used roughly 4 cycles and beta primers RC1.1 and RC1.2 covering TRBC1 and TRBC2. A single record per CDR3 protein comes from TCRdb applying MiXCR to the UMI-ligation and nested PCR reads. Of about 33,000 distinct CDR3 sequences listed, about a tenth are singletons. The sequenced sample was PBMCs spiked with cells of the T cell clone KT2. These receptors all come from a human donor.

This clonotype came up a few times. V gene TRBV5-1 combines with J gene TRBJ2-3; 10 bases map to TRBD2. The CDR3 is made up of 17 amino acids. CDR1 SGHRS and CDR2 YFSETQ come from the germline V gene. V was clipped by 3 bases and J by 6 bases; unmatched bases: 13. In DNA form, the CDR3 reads TGCGCCAGCAGCTCGGGATCAGCGGGAGGGCCTCCCGATACGCAGTATTTT. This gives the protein CASSSGSAGGPPDTQYF. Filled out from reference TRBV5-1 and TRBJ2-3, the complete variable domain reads KAGVTQTPRYLIKTRGQQVTLSCSPISGHRSVSWYQQTPGQGLQFLFEYFSETQRNKGNFPGRFSGRQFSNSRSEMNVSTLELGDSALYLCASSSGSAGGPPDTQYFGPGTRLTVL.

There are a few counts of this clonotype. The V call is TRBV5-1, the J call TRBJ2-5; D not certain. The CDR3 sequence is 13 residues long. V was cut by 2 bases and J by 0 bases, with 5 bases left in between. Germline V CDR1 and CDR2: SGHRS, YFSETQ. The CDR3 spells CASSLTYQETQYF. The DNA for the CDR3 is TGCGCCAGCAGCTTAACTTACCAAGAGACCCAGTACTTC.

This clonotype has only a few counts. Here the CDR3 DNA reads TGTGCTAGTGGTTGGACCGGACAGGGACATAACTATGGCTACACCTTC. It codes for CASGWTGQGHNYGYTF. The chain has TRBV12-5 and TRBJ1-2, with TRBD1 matching over 8 bases. The CDR3 consists of 16 residues. Germline values: CDR1 LGHNT, CDR2 FRNRAP. V shed 4 bases and J 1 base; nucleotides not matched to a gene: 8. Using reference TRBV12-5 and TRBJ1-2 for the parts outside the CDR3, the full variable domain is DARVTQTPRHKVTEMGQEVTMRCQPILGHNTVFWYRQTMMQGLELLAYFRNRAPLDDSGMPKDRFSAEMPDATLATLKIQPSEPRDSAVYFCASGWTGQGHNYGYTFGSGTRLTVV.